A selection of T cell receptor beta chains follows, all from one sample in a study of cytotoxic CD8 clonotypes in ibrutinib-treated CLL. Assay used: immunoSEQ multiplex PCR; TCRdb lists only in-frame clones, some missing. The table records 150,000 to 250,000 clones, around 70% of them present only once. Here the sequenced sample was PBMCs, taken after 24 months of ibrutinib treatment. Receptors originate from a human donor with chronic lymphocytic leukemia. Each CDR3 is given with its conserved first and last residue. The order of the fields is clone size, V gene, J gene, CDR3 protein. Only some rows state a clone size, as once, few, many or a class for expanded clones.

abundance: NA; v_gene: TRBV7-9; j_gene: TRBJ1-5; CDR3aa: CASSLFSNQPQHF
abundance: NA; v_gene: TRBV7-2; j_gene: TRBJ2-5; CDR3aa: CASSFRETQYF
abundance: NA; v_gene: TRBV9; j_gene: TRBJ2-3; CDR3aa: CASSSQAGGPGDTQYF
abundance: NA; v_gene: TRBV27; j_gene: TRBJ1-1; CDR3aa: CASRLNTEAFF
abundance: NA; v_gene: TRBV30; j_gene: TRBJ2-7; CDR3aa: CAWSVSRGFDLEQYF
abundance: NA; v_gene: TRBV4-1; j_gene: TRBJ2-1; CDR3aa: CASSQPTSGRSYNEQFF
abundance: few; v_gene: TRBV5-4; j_gene: TRBJ2-5; CDR3aa: CASSTERGRETQYF
abundance: NA; v_gene: TRBV4-3; j_gene: TRBJ2-1; CDR3aa: CASSHYRDYPNNEQFF
abundance: NA; v_gene: TRBV10-3; j_gene: TRBJ2-5; CDR3aa: CAISETQETQYF
abundance: NA; v_gene: TRBV25-1; j_gene: TRBJ1-1; CDR3aa: CASLSTGASTEAFF
abundance: NA; v_gene: TRBV11-2; j_gene: TRBJ1-1; CDR3aa: CASSLGGGALAEAFF
abundance: NA; v_gene: TRBV7-2; j_gene: TRBJ1-2; CDR3aa: CASNPNGGTNYGYTF
abundance: few; v_gene: TRBV21-1; j_gene: TRBJ2-7; CDR3aa: CAILDRTAYEQYF
abundance: few; v_gene: TRBV7-3; j_gene: TRBJ2-2; CDR3aa: CASSPTPGQGVGELFF
abundance: NA; v_gene: TRBV2; j_gene: TRBJ2-7; CDR3aa: CASSEALGSYEQYF
abundance: NA; v_gene: TRBV18; j_gene: TRBJ2-3; CDR3aa: CASSRWGGAGGDTQYF
abundance: NA; v_gene: TRBV2; j_gene: TRBJ2-1; CDR3aa: CASSEYRGSYNEQFF
abundance: NA; v_gene: TRBV9; j_gene: TRBJ2-1; CDR3aa: CASSTSGRDYNEQFF
abundance: NA; v_gene: TRBV6-5; j_gene: TRBJ2-5; CDR3aa: CASSSLAGGETQYF